This T cell receptor (beta chain) was sequenced for a study of blood T cell repertoires in COVID-19. Overall study: Sites in the United States, Italy and Spain provided acute and convalescent COVID-19 samples.

The CDR3 is 13 amino acids. Trimming took off 0 bases at V and 5 bases at J, with 6 bases between the two ends. Germline CDR1 is SGHRS and CDR2 is YFSETQ. Sequencing was performed with immunoSEQ multiplex PCR; in TCRdb, only in-frame clones are kept and a portion is missing. The repertoire has a few hundred thousand clones, about nine tenths of them found once; the top ten carry 3% to 4.5%. In Seattle, patients joined the study during active infection and were tracked longitudinally. Sequenced: peripheral blood. V and J are TRBV5-1 and TRBJ2-1; D uncertain. This receptor was identified in a woman aged 60-75 years with COVID-19, enrolled during active disease. The CDR3 bases are TGCGCCAGCAGCTTGGGGCCTGACAATGAGCAGTTCTTC. Translating it yields CASSLGPDNEQFF.